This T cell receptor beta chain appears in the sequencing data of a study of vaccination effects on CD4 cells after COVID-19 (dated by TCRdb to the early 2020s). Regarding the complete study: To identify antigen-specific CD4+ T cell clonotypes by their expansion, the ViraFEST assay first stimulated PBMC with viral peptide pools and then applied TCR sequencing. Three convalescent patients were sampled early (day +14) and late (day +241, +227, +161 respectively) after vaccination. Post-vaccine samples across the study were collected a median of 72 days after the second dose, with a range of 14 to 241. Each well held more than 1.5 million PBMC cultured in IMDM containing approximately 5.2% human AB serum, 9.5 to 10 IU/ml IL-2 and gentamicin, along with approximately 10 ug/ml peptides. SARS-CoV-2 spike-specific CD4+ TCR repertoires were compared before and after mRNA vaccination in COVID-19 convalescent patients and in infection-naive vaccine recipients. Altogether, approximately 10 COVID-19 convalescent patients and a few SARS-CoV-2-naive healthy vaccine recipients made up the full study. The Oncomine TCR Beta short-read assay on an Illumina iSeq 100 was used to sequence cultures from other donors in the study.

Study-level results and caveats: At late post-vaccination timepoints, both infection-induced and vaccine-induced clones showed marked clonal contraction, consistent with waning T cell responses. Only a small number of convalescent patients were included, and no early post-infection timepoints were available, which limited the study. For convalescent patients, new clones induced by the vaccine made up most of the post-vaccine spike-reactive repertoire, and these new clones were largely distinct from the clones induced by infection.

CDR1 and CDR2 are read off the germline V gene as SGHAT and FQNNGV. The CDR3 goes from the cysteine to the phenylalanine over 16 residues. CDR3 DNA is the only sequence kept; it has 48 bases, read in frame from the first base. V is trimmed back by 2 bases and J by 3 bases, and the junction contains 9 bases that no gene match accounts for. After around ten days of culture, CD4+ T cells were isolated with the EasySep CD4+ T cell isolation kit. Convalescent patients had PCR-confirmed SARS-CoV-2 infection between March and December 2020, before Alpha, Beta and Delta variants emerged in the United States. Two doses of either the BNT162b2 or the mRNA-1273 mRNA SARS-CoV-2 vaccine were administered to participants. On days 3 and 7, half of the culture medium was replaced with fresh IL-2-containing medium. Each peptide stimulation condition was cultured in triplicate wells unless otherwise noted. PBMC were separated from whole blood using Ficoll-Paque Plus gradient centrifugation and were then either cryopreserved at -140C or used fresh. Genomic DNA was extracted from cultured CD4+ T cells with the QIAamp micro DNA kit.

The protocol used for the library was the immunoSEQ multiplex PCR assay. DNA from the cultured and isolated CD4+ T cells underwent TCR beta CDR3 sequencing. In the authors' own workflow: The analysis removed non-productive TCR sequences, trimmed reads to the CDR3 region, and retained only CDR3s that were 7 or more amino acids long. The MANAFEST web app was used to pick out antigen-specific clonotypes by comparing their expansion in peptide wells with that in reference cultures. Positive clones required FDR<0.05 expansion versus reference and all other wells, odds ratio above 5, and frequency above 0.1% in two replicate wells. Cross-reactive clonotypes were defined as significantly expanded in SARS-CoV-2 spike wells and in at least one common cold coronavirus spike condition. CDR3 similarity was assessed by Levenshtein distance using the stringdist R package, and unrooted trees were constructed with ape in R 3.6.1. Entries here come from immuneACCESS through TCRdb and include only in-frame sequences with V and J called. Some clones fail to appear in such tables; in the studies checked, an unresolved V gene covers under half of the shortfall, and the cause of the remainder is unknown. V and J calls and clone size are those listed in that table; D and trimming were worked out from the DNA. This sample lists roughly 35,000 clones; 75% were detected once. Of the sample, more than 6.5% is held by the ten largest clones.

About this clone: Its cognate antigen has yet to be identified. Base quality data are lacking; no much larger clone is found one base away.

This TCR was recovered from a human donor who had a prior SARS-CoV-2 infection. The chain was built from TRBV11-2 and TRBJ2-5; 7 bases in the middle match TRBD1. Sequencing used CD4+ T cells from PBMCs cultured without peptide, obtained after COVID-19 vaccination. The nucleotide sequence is TGTGCCAGCAGCTTAATTTCAGGGGGTTATAAAGAGACCCAGTACTTC. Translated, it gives CASSLISGGYKETQYF.